This T cell receptor beta chain was sequenced during a study of blood T cell repertoires in COVID-19. Profiling relied on immunoSEQ multiplex PCR, and the TCRdb table lists in-frame clones only, not all of them. This sample yields about 87,000 clones, of which 80% to 90% are seen a single time; approximately 7.4% belongs to the top ten. The sample consisted of peripheral blood. The TCR comes from a human donor with acute or convalescent COVID-19. The donor label of this sample is uncertain.

As DNA, the CDR3 is TGTGCCACCAGTGGCAGGGTAAACGGAGAGACCCAGTACTTC. It encodes CATSGRVNGETQYF. The chain links TRBV24-1 to TRBJ2-5, with D perhaps TRBD1 (5 bases). There are 14 residues in the CDR3. The germline V gene encodes CDR1 KGHDR and CDR2 SFDVKD. V gave up 5 bases and J gave up 4 bases, with 13 bases separating them.